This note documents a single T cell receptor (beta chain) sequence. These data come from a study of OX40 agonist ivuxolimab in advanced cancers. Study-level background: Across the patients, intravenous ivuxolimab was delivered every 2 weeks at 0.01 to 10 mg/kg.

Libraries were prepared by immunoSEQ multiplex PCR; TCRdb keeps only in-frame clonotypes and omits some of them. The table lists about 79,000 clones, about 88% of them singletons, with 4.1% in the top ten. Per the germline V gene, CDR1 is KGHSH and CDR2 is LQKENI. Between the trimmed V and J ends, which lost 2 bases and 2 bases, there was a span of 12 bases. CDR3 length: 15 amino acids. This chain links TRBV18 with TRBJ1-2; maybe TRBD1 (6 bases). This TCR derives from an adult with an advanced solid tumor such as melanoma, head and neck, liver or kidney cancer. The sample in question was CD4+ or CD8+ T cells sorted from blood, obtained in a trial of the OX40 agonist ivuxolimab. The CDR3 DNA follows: TGTGCCAGCTCACCAGATCCAGGGGCCAACTATGGCTACACCTTC. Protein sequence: CASSPDPGANYGYTF.